The 6 T cell receptor beta chains in this list originate from one sample, sequenced in a study of cytomegalovirus exposure and HLA in healthy donors. The PCR employed 60 Vbeta primers together with 13 Jbeta primers. Sequencing was performed with immunoSEQ multiplex PCR; in TCRdb, only in-frame clones are kept and a portion is missing. This table holds some 65,000 clones, approximately 71% found once. The sample consisted of PBMCs. These TCRs come from a man between 50 and 59 years old in good health and CMV-seropositive.

This clone was found once. CDR3 protein: CASSPRTGTNEKLFF. Written as DNA, the CDR3 is TGTGCCAGCAGCCCCCGTACAGGGACTAATGAAAAACTGTTTTTT. This sequence joins TRBV9 and TRBJ1-4; possibly TRBD1 for D (6 bases). The CDR3 contains 15 residues. V gave up 4 bases and J gave up 2 bases, with 12 bases separating them. CDR1 SGDLS and CDR2 YYNGEE come from the germline V gene.

The chain carries TRBV19 and TRBJ1-5; possible D gene TRBD1, 5 bases. Germline-derived CDR1 and CDR2 are LNHDA and SQIVND (reference sequence). The CDR3 runs to 15 residues. Trimming removed 4 bases from V and 1 base from J, with 11 bases in between. CDR3 sequence reads: CASSTLDKSNQPQHF. The CDR3 region has the DNA TGTGCCAGTAGTACCCTGGACAAGAGCAATCAGCCCCAGCATTTT.

The chain joins TRBV7-2 to TRBJ1-1; 7 nucleotides match TRBD1. V lost 2 bases to trimming and J lost 4 bases; unmatched junction nucleotides: 4. Germline V lookup: CDR1 SGHTA, CDR2 FQGNSA. The CDR3 has 14 residues. CDR3 sequence: CASSLPTGATEAFF. As DNA, the CDR3 is TGTGCCAGCAGCTTACCAACAGGGGCCACTGAAGCTTTCTTT. Complete variable domain (other parts from reference TRBV7-2 and TRBJ1-1): GAGVSQSPSNKVTEKGKDVELRCDPISGHTALYWYRQSLGQGLEFLIYFQGNSAPDKSGLPSDRFSAERTGGSVSTLTIQRTQQEDSAVYLCASSLPTGATEAFFGQGTRLTVV.

For this clone: A read error is the likely source, as a far larger clone sits one nucleotide away. V and J are TRBV5-1 and TRBJ1-1, with a tentative D call TRBD1 (6 bases). The CDR3 sequence is 14 residues long. The V and J ends lost 4 bases and 3 bases respectively, with 13 bases between them. From germline, CDR1 is SGHRS and CDR2 YFSETQ. The CDR3 nucleotides are TGCGCCAGCAGCCCCGCCAGGGGTTACACTGAAGCTTTCTTT. As protein: CASSPARGYTEAFF.

The sample holds one count of this clone. V is TRBV9 and J is TRBJ2-3; 7 bases line up with TRBD1. The junction had 4 bases not matched to a gene; V was cut back by 0 bases and J by 3 bases. The CDR3 has 15 residues. The germline CDR1 and CDR2 sequences are SGDLS and YYNGEE. The CDR3 DNA reads TGTGCCAGCAGCGTAGGAGGGGGCTGGACAGATACGCAGTATTTT. It yields the protein CASSVGGGWTDTQYF.

This clone was found a few times. The rearrangement links TRBV13 to TRBJ2-7, with 8 bases that match TRBD1. Germline CDR1 and CDR2: PRHDT and FYEKMQ (reference sequence). The trim removed 5 bases at V and 2 bases at J, leaving 8 bases unmatched. This CDR3 has 15 amino acids. The CDR3 sequence is CASSPTGDATYEQYF. CDR3 nucleotides: TGTGCCAGCAGCCCGACAGGGGACGCGACCTACGAGCAGTACTTC.